This entry describes one T cell receptor (beta chain). Its antigen is currently unknown. Trimming stripped 5 bases from V and 4 bases from J, with 13 bases between. The V gene's germline CDR1 is MDHEN and CDR2 SYDVKM. CDR3 length: 14 residues. This record comes from a study of T cell responses to AZD1222 COVID-19 vaccine. It was second doses at about 4 or about 12 weeks that were pooled. The study's findings and limits: The breadth and depth of Spike-specific TCRs increased once two AZD1222 doses had been given. Close to half of all spike-specific TCRs reportedly target regions of the variants that are unmutated.

Sequencing was performed with immunoSEQ multiplex PCR; in TCRdb, only in-frame clones are kept and a portion is missing. Among around 120,000 clones listed, approximately 94% were seen once. Sequenced material: peripheral blood, taken 28 days after the second AZD1222 dose. The J gene is TRBJ2-3, the V gene TRBV28, with D perhaps TRBD1 (6 bases). The TCR comes from an adult who received the AZD1222 COVID-19 vaccine. Written as DNA, the CDR3 is TGTGCCAGCAGTCCGCCGGGACAATCAGATACGCAGTATTTT. Amino acids: CASSPPGQSDTQYF.